This T cell receptor beta chain was recovered during a study of T cells in Graves' hyperthyroidism and ophthalmopathy. Turning to the study itself: It was at initial diagnosis, before any treatment, that peripheral blood was collected.

The TCR beta CDR3 regions underwent amplification using RNA transcripts as the source. The TCR CDR3 was amplified in a first-round RT-PCR using the HTBI primer set. Via MiXCR, TCRdb re-called the multiplex PCR reads, giving one row per CDR3 protein. The sample includes 350,000 to 400,000 distinct CDR3 sequences, under 15% of them seen just once. Study-level results: Model predictions of ophthalmopathy came a median approximately 6.2 months before onset. A model built on 13 V-J features separated ophthalmopathy from stable hyperthyroidism.

Between the trimmed V and J ends, which lost 3 bases and 0 bases, there was a span of 15 bases. Germline CDR1 and CDR2: MNHNS and SASEGT. The CDR3 runs 17 residues. Not enrolled were patients with uncontrolled infection, other autoimmune disease, pregnancy or lactation. Turning to this clonotype: Its specificity is not known.

This clonotype was obtained from a woman in her twenties or thirties with Graves' hyperthyroidism. This chain links TRBV6-1 with TRBJ1-5, with no clear D. Sequencing input: blood. The CDR3: CASSDRAQPPSNQPQHF. The CDR3 DNA reads TGTGCCAGCAGTGACCGGGCCCAACCCCCTAGCAATCAGCCCCAGCATTTT.